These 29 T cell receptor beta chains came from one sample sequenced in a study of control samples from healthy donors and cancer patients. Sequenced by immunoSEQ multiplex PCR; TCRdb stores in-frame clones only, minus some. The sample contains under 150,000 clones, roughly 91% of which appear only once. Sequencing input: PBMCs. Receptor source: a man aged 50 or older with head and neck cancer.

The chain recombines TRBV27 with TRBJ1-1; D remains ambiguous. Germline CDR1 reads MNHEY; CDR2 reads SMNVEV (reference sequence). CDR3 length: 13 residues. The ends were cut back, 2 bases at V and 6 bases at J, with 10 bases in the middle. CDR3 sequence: CASSLRGIAEAFF. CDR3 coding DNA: TGTGCCAGCAGTTTACGTGGGATCGCTGAAGCTTTCTTT.

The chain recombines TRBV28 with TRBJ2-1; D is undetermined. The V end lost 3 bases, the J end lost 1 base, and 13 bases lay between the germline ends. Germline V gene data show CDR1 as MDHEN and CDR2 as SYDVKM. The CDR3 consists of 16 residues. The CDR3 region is CASSFWGSGSYNEQFF. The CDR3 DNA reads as TGTGCCAGCAGTTTTTGGGGTTCCGGGTCCTACAATGAGCAGTTCTTC.

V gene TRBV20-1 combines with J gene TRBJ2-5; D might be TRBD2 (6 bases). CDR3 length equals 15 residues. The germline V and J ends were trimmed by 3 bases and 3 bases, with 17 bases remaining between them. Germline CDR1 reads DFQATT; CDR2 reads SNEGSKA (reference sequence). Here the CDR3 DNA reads TGCAGTGCTAGTTGGGTCGCGGGGACGAAAGAGACCCAGTACTTC. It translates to CSASWVAGTKETQYF.

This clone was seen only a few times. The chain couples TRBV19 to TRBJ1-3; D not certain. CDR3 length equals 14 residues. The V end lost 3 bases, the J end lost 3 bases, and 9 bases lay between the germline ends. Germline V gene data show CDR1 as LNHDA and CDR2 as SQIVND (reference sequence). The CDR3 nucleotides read TGTGCCAGTAGTATGAGCTGGGTTGGAAACACCATATATTTT. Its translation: CASSMSWVGNTIYF.

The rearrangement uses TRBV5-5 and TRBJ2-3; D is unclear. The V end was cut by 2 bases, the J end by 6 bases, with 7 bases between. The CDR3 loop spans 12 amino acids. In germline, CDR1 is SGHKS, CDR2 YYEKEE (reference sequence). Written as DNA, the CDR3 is TGTGCCAGCAGCTTCACAGTGGATACGCAGTATTTT. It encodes CASSFTVDTQYF.

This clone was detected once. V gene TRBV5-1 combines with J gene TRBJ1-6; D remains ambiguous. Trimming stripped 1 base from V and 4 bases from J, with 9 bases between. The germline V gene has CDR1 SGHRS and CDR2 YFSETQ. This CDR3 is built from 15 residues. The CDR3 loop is CASSLLTSYNSPLHF. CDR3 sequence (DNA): TGCGCCAGCAGCTTGTTGACAAGTTATAATTCACCCCTCCACTTT. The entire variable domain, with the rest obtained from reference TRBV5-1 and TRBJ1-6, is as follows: KAGVTQTPRYLIKTRGQQVTLSCSPISGHRSVSWYQQTPGQGLQFLFEYFSETQRNKGNFPGRFSGRQFSNSRSEMNVSTLELGDSALYLCASSLLTSYNSPLHFGNGTRLTVT.

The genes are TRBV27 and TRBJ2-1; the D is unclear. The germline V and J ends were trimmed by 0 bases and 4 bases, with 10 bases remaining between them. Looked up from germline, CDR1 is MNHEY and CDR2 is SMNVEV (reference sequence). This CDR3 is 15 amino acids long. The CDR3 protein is CASSLSFPPYNEQFF. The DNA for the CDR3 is TGTGCCAGCAGTTTATCATTCCCCCCATACAATGAGCAGTTCTTC.

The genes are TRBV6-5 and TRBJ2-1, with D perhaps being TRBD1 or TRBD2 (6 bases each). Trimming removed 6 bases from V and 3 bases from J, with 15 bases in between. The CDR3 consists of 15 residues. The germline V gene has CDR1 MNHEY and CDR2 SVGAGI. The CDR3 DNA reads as TGTGCCAGCAGCGCTGGGGGGCCAGACTACAATGAGCAGTTCTTC. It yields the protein CASSAGGPDYNEQFF.

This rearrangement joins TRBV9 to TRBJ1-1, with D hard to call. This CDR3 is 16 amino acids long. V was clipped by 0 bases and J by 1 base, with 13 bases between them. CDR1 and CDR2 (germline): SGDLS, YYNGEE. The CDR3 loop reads CASSVGINAENTEAFF. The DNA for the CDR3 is TGTGCCAGCAGCGTAGGGATAAACGCGGAGAACACTGAAGCTTTCTTT.

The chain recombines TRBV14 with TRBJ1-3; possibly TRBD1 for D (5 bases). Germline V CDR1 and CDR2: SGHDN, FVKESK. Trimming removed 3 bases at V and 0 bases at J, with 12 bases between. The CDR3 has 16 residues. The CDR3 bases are TGTGCCAGCAGCCAGTGGAGCGGACACTCTGGAAACACCATATATTTT. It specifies CASSQWSGHSGNTIYF.

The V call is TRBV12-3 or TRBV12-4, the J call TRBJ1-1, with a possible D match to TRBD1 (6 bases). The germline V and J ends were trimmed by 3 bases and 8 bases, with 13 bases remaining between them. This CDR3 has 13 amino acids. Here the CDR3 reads CASSLGPGTEAFF. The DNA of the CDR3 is TGTGCCAGCAGTTTGGGGCCGGGGACAGAAGCTTTCTTT.

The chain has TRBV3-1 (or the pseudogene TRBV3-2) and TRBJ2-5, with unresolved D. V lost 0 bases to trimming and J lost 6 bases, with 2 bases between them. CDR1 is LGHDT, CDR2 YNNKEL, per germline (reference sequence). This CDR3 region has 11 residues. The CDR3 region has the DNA TGTGCCAGCAGCCAAGAGAAGACCCAGTACTTC. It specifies CASSQEKTQYF.

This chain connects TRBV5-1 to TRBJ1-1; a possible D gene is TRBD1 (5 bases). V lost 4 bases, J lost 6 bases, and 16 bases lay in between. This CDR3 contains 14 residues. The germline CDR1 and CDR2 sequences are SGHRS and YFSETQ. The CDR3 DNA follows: TGCGCCAGCAGCCCGGCAGGGCCCCTTTCTGAAGCTTTCTTT. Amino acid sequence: CASSPAGPLSEAFF.

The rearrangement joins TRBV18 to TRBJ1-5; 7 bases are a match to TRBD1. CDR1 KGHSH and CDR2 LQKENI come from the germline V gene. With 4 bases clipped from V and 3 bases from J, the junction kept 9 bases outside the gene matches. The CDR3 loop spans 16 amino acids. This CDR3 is CASSHVRDSLNQPQHF. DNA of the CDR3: TGTGCCAGCTCACACGTCCGGGACAGTCTCAATCAGCCCCAGCATTTT.

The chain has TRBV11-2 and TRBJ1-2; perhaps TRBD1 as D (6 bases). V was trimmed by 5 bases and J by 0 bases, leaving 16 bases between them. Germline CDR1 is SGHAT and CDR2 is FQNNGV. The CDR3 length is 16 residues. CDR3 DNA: TGTGCCAGCAGCCCCCCGGACAGATTAGCTAACTATGGCTACACCTTC. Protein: CASSPPDRLANYGYTF.

For the CDR3, the DNA is TGTGCCAGCAGCTTACTAGCGGGCACCCCAGATACGCAGTATTTT. It yields the protein CASSLLAGTPDTQYF. The rearrangement links TRBV5-4 to TRBJ2-3; 9 positions agree with TRBD2. Germline V gives CDR1 SGHNT, CDR2 YYREEE (reference sequence). There are 15 residues in the CDR3. The V segment lost 2 bases and the J segment 4 bases; nucleotides outside the gene matches: 5.

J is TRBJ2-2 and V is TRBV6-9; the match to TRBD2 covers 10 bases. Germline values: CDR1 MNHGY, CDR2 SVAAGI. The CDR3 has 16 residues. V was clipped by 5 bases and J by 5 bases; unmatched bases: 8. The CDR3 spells CASSPSAGGRTGELFF. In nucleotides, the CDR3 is TGTGCCAGCAGTCCTTCAGCGGGAGGGAGGACCGGGGAGCTGTTTTTT.

The CDR3 nucleotides are TGTGCCAGCAATGGGGGATACAATGATGGGCAGTTCTTC. It is translated as CASNGGYNDGQFF. The chain couples TRBV2 to TRBJ2-1, with D perhaps given as TRBD1 or TRBD2 (5 bases each). V was cut by 7 bases and J by 12 bases, with 19 bases left in between. The CDR3 is made up of 13 amino acids. Germline CDR1 is SNHLY and CDR2 is FYNNEI.

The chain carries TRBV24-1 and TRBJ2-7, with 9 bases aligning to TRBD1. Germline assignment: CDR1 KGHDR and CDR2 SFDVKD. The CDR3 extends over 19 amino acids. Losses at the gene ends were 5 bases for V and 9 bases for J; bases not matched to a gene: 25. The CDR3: CATSGASGQGQGSFVGQYF. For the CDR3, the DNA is TGTGCCACCAGTGGCGCTTCCGGCCAAGGACAGGGGTCTTTTGTGGGGCAGTACTTC.

CDR3: CASSQDRDYAYNEQFF. In nucleotides, the CDR3 is TGCGCCAGCAGCCAAGATCGGGACTACGCCTACAATGAGCAGTTCTTC. V usage is TRBV4-1 and J usage is TRBJ2-1; 7 positions agree with TRBD2. CDR1 is MGHRA and CDR2 is YSYEKL in the germline V gene. V lost 0 bases, J lost 2 bases, and 4 bases stayed unmatched. The CDR3 loop spans 16 amino acids.

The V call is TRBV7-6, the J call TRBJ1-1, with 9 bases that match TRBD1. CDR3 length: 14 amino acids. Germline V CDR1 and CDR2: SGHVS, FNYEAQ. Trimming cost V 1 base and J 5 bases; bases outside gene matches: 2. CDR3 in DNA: TGTGCCAGCAGCTTAGTCGGACAGGGGACTGAAGCTTTCTTT. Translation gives CASSLVGQGTEAFF.

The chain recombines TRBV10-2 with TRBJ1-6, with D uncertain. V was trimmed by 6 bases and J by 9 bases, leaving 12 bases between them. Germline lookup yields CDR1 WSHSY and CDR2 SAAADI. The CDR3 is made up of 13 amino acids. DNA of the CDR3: TGCGCCAGCAGGCAGGATCCCGTTTCACCCCTCCACTTT. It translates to CASRQDPVSPLHF.

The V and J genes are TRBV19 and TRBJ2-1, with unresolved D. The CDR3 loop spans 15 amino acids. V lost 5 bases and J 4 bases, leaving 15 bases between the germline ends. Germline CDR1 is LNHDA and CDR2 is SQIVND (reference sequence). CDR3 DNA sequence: TGTGCCAGTAGTTCGCCTGGGCTAGTGTACAATGAGCAGTTCTTC. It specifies CASSSPGLVYNEQFF. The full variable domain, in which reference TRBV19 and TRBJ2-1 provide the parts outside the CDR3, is DGGITQSPKYLFRKEGQNVTLSCEQNLNHDAMYWYRQDPGQGLRLIYYSQIVNDFQKGDIAEGYSVSREKKESFPLTVTSAQKNPTAFYLCASSSPGLVYNEQFFGPGTRLTVL.

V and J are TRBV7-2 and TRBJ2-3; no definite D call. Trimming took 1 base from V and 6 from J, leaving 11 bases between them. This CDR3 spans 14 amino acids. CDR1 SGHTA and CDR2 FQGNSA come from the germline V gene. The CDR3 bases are TGTGCCAGCAGCTTAGACTGGGCTACGGATACGCAGTATTTT. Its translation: CASSLDWATDTQYF. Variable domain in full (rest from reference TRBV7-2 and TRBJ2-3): GAGVSQSPSNKVTEKGKDVELRCDPISGHTALYWYRQSLGQGLEFLIYFQGNSAPDKSGLPSDRFSAERTGGSVSTLTIQRTQQEDSAVYLCASSLDWATDTQYFGPGTRLTVL.

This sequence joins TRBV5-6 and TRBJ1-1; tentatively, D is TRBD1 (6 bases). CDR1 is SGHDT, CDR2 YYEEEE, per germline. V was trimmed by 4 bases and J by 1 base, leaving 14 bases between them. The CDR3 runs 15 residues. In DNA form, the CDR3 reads TGTGCCAGCAGCCCTGCGGGGGCCTCGAACACTGAAGCTTTCTTT. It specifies CASSPAGASNTEAFF.

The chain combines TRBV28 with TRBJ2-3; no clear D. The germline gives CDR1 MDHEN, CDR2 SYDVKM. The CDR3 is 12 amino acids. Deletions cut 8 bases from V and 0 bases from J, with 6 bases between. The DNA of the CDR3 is TGTGCCAGCTCGTTGAGCACAGATACGCAGTATTTT. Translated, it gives CASSLSTDTQYF.

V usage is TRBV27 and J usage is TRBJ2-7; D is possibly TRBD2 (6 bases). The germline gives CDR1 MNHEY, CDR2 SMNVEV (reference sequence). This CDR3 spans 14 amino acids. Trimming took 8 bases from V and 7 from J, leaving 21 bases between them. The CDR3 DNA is TGTGCCAGCGGCGTCCGGGACCCCGCGGGGGAGCAGTACTTC. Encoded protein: CASGVRDPAGEQYF.

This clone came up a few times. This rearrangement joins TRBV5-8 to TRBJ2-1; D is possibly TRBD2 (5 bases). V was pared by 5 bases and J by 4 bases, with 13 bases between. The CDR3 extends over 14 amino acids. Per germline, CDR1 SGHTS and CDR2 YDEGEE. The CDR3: CASRRGSQYNEQFF. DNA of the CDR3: TGTGCCAGCAGGCGAGGGAGTCAATACAATGAGCAGTTCTTC.

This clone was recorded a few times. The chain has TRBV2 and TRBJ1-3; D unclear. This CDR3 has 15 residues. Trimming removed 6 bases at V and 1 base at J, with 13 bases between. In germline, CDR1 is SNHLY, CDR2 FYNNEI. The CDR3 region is CASRVMPGSGNTIYF. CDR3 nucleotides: TGTGCCAGCAGAGTGATGCCGGGTTCTGGAAACACCATATATTTT.